These 30 T cell receptor beta chains were all obtained from the same sample, sequenced in a study of T cells expressing NK-cell markers. TCRdb re-called the 5' RACE reads; every CDR3 protein appears as one record, without DNA. The sample includes about 390,000 distinct CDR3 sequences. The sequencing sample was made of blood T cells: a sorted CD56 or NKG2C T cell subset, CD4+ or CD8+ T cells, or bulk PBMC T cells (not recorded which). These receptors originate from a woman aged 45-65 years in good health.

The V and J genes are TRBV7-6 and TRBJ2-3; the TCRdb D gene call, TRBD2, has no DNA to confirm it. The germline V gene has CDR1 SGHVS and CDR2 FNYEAQ. The CDR3 has 18 amino acids. CDR3 amino acids: CASSLYVTDGPNTDTQYF. Full variable domain (outside the CDR3, taken from reference TRBV7-6 and TRBJ2-3): GAGVSQSPRYKVTKRGQDVALRCDPISGHVSLYWYRQALGQGPEFLTYFNYEAQQDKSGLPNDRFSAERPEGSISTLTIQRTEQRDSAMYRCASSLYVTDGPNTDTQYFGPGTRLTVL.

The genes are TRBV27 and TRBJ1-5; TCRdb's D call, TRBD1, is unchecked because there is no DNA. The CDR3 spans 14 residues. Germline CDR1 MNHEY, CDR2 SMNVEV (reference sequence). The CDR3 region is CASSSGGSYQPQHF.

This chain joins TRBV7-8 and TRBJ1-5. Looked up from germline, CDR1 is SGHVS and CDR2 is FQNEAQ. The CDR3 totals 18 residues. The CDR3 sequence: CASSLDRGFRYSNQPQHF.

The chain employs TRBV15 and TRBJ1-1. This CDR3 region has 15 residues. Germline V gives CDR1 LNHNV, CDR2 YYDKDF (reference sequence). The CDR3 loop reads CATSGGEGKDTEAFF.

The chain links TRBV7-9 to TRBJ1-2; the D call of TRBD1 rests on TCRdb alone, since no DNA is present to check it. The CDR3 totals 12 residues. Looked up from germline, CDR1 is SEHNR and CDR2 is FQNEAQ (reference sequence). CDR3 protein: CASSDQTEFYTF.

The chain joins TRBV5-1 to TRBJ2-7; TCRdb returns TRBD2, unconfirmable since there is no DNA. This CDR3 has 17 residues. Germline lookup yields CDR1 SGHRS and CDR2 YFSETQ. The CDR3 sequence: CASSLLTSGSIVGEQYF.

V is TRBV20-1 and J is TRBJ2-7; with no DNA, the TCRdb D assignment of TRBD2 cannot be verified. The CDR3 is made up of 15 amino acids. The germline V gene has CDR1 DFQATT and CDR2 SNEGSKA (reference sequence). The CDR3: CSATPGLAGSGEQYF.

The genes are TRBV10-1 and TRBJ2-2; absent DNA, TCRdb's TRBD1 call cannot be checked. This CDR3 region has 15 residues. CDR1 and CDR2 from the germline V gene are WNHNN and SYGVQD (reference sequence). The CDR3 here is CASSESRGNTGELFF.

The chain recombines TRBV9 with TRBJ2-1. The CDR3 is 15 residues long. Germline-derived CDR1 and CDR2 are SGDLS and YYNGEE. CDR3 region: CASSVSGRFYNEQFF.

This chain joins TRBV29-1 and TRBJ2-5. Germline CDR1 reads SQVTM; CDR2 reads ANQGSEA. This CDR3 spans 11 amino acids. This chain's CDR3 is CSVWLDGTQYF. Based on the CDR3 plus reference TRBV29-1 and TRBJ2-5, the full variable domain is SAVISQKPSRDICQRGTSLTIQCQVDSQVTMMFWYRQQPGQSLTLIATANQGSEATYESGFVIDKFPISRPNLTFSTLTVSNMSPEDSSIYLCSVWLDGTQYFGPGTRLLVL.

CDR3 loop: CASSQDHSSYEQYF. The chain recombines TRBV4-2 with TRBJ2-7. CDR3 length: 14 residues. CDR1 and CDR2 (germline): LGHNA, YNFKEQ.

This chain links TRBV20-1 with TRBJ2-5; TCRdb's D call, TRBD1, is unchecked because there is no DNA. This CDR3 contains 16 residues. Germline V gene sequence: CDR1 DFQATT, CDR2 SNEGSKA (reference sequence). The CDR3 sequence is CSARLRDRPNQETQYF.

The gene calls are TRBV15 and TRBJ2-7. The CDR3 runs 13 residues. The V gene's germline CDR1 is LNHNV and CDR2 YYDKDF (reference sequence). The CDR3 sequence: CATSGGSSDEQYF.

The J gene is TRBJ2-2, the V gene TRBV2; TCRdb gives TRBD1 as the D gene, but with no DNA this cannot be confirmed. The germline gives CDR1 SNHLY, CDR2 FYNNEI. There are 16 residues in the CDR3. The CDR3 sequence is CASTAPGQGILGELFF.

V usage is TRBV6-6 and J usage is TRBJ2-1; TCRdb outputs TRBD1, but without DNA this stays unchecked. CDR1 is MNHNY, CDR2 SVGAGI, per germline (reference sequence). The CDR3 spans 12 residues. CDR3: CASSVGRGEQFF.

The V call is TRBV7-7, the J call TRBJ2-2. Germline V CDR1 and CDR2: SSHAT, FNYEAQ (reference sequence). This CDR3 region has 13 residues. The CDR3 reads CASASGSSEELFF.

The V gene is TRBV12-3 or TRBV12-4, the J gene TRBJ2-1; no DNA is available, so the TRBD2 call from TCRdb remains unchecked. CDR3 length equals 15 residues. CDR3 loop: CASSSPGLPGDEQFF.

V is TRBV4-1 and J is TRBJ1-2. Germline V lookup: CDR1 MGHRA, CDR2 YSYEKL. The CDR3 spans 13 residues. CDR3 sequence reads: CASSHWGNYGYTF.

This chain links TRBV12-3 or TRBV12-4 with TRBJ2-7; TCRdb picks TRBD1, but there is no DNA to check that call. The CDR3 extends over 16 amino acids. This CDR3 reads CASTTTGAAGPGEQYF.

The rearrangement joins TRBV20-1 to TRBJ2-3; TCRdb outputs TRBD2, but without DNA this stays unchecked. The CDR3 is 15 amino acids. Germline CDR1 is DFQATT and CDR2 is SNEGSKA (reference sequence). The CDR3: CSATRLELGADTQYF.

The V call is TRBV2, the J call TRBJ2-1; the TRBD2 assignment by TCRdb is unverifiable without DNA. Germline V CDR1 and CDR2: SNHLY, FYNNEI. This CDR3 region has 14 residues. The CDR3 here is CASEGASGNNEQFF.

The V call is TRBV18, the J call TRBJ2-7; TCRdb's assignment of TRBD1 cannot be checked, as there is no DNA. Germline CDR1 KGHSH, CDR2 LQKENI. The CDR3 has 15 amino acids. CDR3 sequence: CASSPGRGAGYEQYF.

The rearrangement uses TRBV3-1 and TRBJ2-1; TCRdb gives TRBD2 as the D gene, but with no DNA this cannot be confirmed. CDR3 length: 16 amino acids. Germline values: CDR1 LGHDT, CDR2 YNNKEL (reference sequence). CDR3 loop: CASTHLGLAGDREQFF.

This sequence joins TRBV7-8 and TRBJ2-5; TCRdb's D gene call, TRBD1, goes unchecked for lack of DNA. The CDR3 spans 14 residues. Germline assignment: CDR1 SGHVS and CDR2 FQNEAQ. Here the CDR3 reads CASSLILLGKTQYF.

This chain joins TRBV6-1 and TRBJ2-1; the TRBD1 assignment by TCRdb is unverifiable without DNA. Germline CDR1 MNHNS, CDR2 SASEGT. This CDR3 comprises 16 residues. The CDR3 spells CASLTGHLRSYNEQFF.

The chain recombines TRBV30 with TRBJ2-2; TCRdb's D call, TRBD2, is unchecked because there is no DNA. Germline lookup yields CDR1 GTSNPN and CDR2 SVGIG (reference sequence). This CDR3 has 15 residues. CDR3 sequence reads: CAWSVLEGDTGELFF.

This sequence joins TRBV12-3 or TRBV12-4 and TRBJ1-5. The length of the CDR3 is 14 residues. The CDR3 loop is CASSLMNGNQPQHF.

The chain has TRBV5-6 and TRBJ2-1; TCRdb lists TRBD2, though no DNA is available to test this call. The CDR3 runs 15 residues. Germline CDR1 is SGHDT and CDR2 is YYEEEE. CDR3 in amino acids: CASSLLPGGDNEQFF.

The chain carries TRBV27 and TRBJ1-5. This CDR3 has 16 residues. CDR1 MNHEY and CDR2 SMNVEV come from the germline V gene (reference sequence). CDR3 protein: CASRPAGGQRNQPQHF.

The chain combines TRBV29-1 with TRBJ1-2; the D gene TCRdb calls, TRBD1, cannot be checked with no DNA. In germline, CDR1 is SQVTM, CDR2 ANQGSEA. This CDR3 comprises 17 residues. CDR3 sequence: CSVPGQGVRRTNYGYTF.